Below, one T cell receptor (beta chain) is given with its context. The CDR3 totals 15 residues. Looked up from germline, CDR1 is SGHRS and CDR2 is YFSETQ. J was trimmed by 2 bases and V by 3 bases; bases with no gene match: 1. From cryopreserved PBMCs came 1.5 to 2.5 micrograms of genomic DNA used for TCR beta libraries. Generated by immunoSEQ multiplex PCR, the TCRdb table keeps only in-frame clones and is missing some. The sample records around 140,000 clones, 80% to 90% being singletons. This entry belongs to a study of cytotoxic CD8 clonotypes in ibrutinib-treated CLL. About the study: The patients, roughly twelve relapsed/refractory and approximately 14 treatment-naive, included around 17 who were IGHV unmutated.

The origin of this receptor is a human donor with chronic lymphocytic leukemia. The chain links TRBV5-1 to TRBJ1-3; 11 bases align to TRBD1. The input for sequencing was PBMCs, taken after 24 months of ibrutinib treatment. The CDR3 DNA follows: TGCGCCAGCAGCTCGGACAGGGGGCCTGGAAACACCATATATTTT. Amino acid sequence: CASSSDRGPGNTIYF.